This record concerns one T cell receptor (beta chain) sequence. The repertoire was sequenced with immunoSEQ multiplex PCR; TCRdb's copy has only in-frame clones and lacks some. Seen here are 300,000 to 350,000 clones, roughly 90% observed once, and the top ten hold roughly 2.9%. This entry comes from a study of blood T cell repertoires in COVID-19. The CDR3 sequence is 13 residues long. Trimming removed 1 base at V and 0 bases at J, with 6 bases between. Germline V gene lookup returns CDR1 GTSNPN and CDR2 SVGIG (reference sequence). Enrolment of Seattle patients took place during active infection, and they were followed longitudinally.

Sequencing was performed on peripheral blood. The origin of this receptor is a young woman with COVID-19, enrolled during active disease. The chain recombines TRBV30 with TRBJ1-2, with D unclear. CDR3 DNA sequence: TGTGCCTGGAGTGGCAGGTCTAACTATGGCTACACCTTC. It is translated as CAWSGRSNYGYTF.